The present T cell receptor (beta chain) was sequenced within a study of blood T cell repertoires in COVID-19. Study information: From the United States, Italy and Spain came samples of acute and convalescent COVID-19.

This CDR3 contains 15 residues. The V end lost 4 bases, the J end lost 7 bases, and 17 bases lay between the germline ends. The germline V gene has CDR1 SGHTA and CDR2 FQGNSA. In the original workflow: Researchers report that nucleated cell counts were estimated from reference gene primer amplification. Clones were read by immunoSEQ multiplex PCR, and TCRdb kept only the in-frame ones, dropping some. That table gives V, J and clone size, and the DNA gave D and trimming. The sample lists tens of thousands of clones, about 88% occurring once. The clonotype originates from a man between 70 and 80 years old with active or convalescent COVID-19. The sample taken for sequencing was peripheral blood. The rearrangement uses TRBV7-2 and TRBJ2-4, with D perhaps TRBD2 (6 bases). CDR3 nucleotides: TGTGCCAGCAGCTCTAACTCCGGAGGAGGGAACATTCAGTACTTC. Protein product: CASSSNSGGGNIQYF.